One and the same sample provided the 32 T cell receptor beta chains below, sequenced in a study of T cell responses to AZD1222 COVID-19 vaccine. Generated by immunoSEQ multiplex PCR, the TCRdb table keeps only in-frame clones and is missing some. The sample carries 50,000 to 65,000 clones, approximately 90% recorded once. The sample was peripheral blood, taken on day 0 of AZD1222 vaccination. These TCRs come from an adult in good health.

The V and J genes are TRBV4-2 and TRBJ1-1; no clear D. The CDR3 spans 15 residues. Germline-derived CDR1 and CDR2 are LGHNA and YNFKEQ. Trimming left V 0 bases short and J 5 bases short, with 13 bases between. The CDR3 DNA reads as TGTGCCAGCAGCCAAGATCCACCCACCACGACTGAAGCTTTCTTT. Translation: CASSQDPPTTTEAFF.

The chain joins TRBV5-4 to TRBJ1-2; 7 bases agree with TRBD1. Germline CDR1 SGHNT, CDR2 YYREEE (reference sequence). V gave up 3 bases and J gave up 6 bases; unmatched junction bases: 8. CDR3 length: 14 amino acids. This chain's CDR3 is CASSSSQTGHGYTF. The CDR3 nucleotides are TGTGCCAGCAGCTCGTCCCAGACAGGGCATGGCTACACCTTC.

The chain is built from TRBV19 and TRBJ1-2, with unresolved D. The CDR3 is made up of 15 amino acids. Germline loops: CDR1 LNHDA, CDR2 SQIVND (reference sequence). The germline V and J ends were trimmed by 3 bases and 5 bases, with 16 bases remaining between them. CDR3 residues: CASSIMTAMGYGYTF. For the CDR3, the DNA is TGTGCCAGTAGTATCATGACCGCGATGGGGTATGGCTACACCTTC.

The chain carries TRBV2 and TRBJ1-1; D is perhaps TRBD1 (5 bases). Per germline, CDR1 SNHLY and CDR2 FYNNEI. V gave up 4 bases and J gave up 5 bases, with 14 bases separating them. This CDR3 comprises 14 residues. The CDR3 bases are TGTGCCAGCAGTGGGACGGGGGGGAGGACTGAAGCTTTCTTT. Its translation: CASSGTGGRTEAFF.

As concerns this clone: Other DNA sequences in the sample encode the same CDR3. The genes are TRBV12-3 or TRBV12-4 and TRBJ1-1; no firm D call. This CDR3 contains 13 residues. Trimming pared 2 bases from V and 5 bases from J, leaving 9 bases between. The CDR3 bases are TGTGCCAGCAGTTTACGGGGAGGGACTGAAGCTTTCTTT. Translated: CASSLRGGTEAFF.

This sequence joins TRBV4-1 and TRBJ2-1, with D hard to call. Deletions cut 2 bases from V and 7 bases from J, with 15 bases between. Germline-derived CDR1 and CDR2 are MGHRA and YSYEKL. There are 15 residues in the CDR3. CDR3 protein: CASSQQERNRNEQFF. The CDR3 bases are TGCGCCAGCAGCCAACAAGAGAGGAATCGGAATGAGCAGTTCTTC.

The rearrangement uses TRBV6-5 and TRBJ2-7, with D possibly being TRBD2 (5 bases). Germline CDR1 reads MNHEY; CDR2 reads SVGAGI. The CDR3 is 15 residues long. The germline V and J ends were trimmed by 7 bases and 7 bases, with 23 bases remaining between them. The CDR3 reads CASKVGPLETWEQYF. In DNA form, the CDR3 reads TGTGCCAGCAAGGTAGGGCCACTAGAAACGTGGGAGCAGTACTTC.

The chain links TRBV11-3 to TRBJ2-1; no clear D gene. This CDR3 comprises 13 residues. Between the trimmed V and J ends, which lost 0 bases and 9 bases, there was a span of 9 bases. From germline, CDR1 is SGHNT and CDR2 YENEEA. The DNA of the CDR3 is TGTGCCAGCAGCTTAGATCATCGACTTGAGCAGTTCTTC. Its protein is CASSLDHRLEQFF.

The rearrangement uses TRBV19 and TRBJ1-2; D not certain. V was cut by 5 bases and J by 4 bases, with 8 bases left in between. The CDR3 covers 12 residues. CDR1 and CDR2 (germline): LNHDA, SQIVND (reference sequence). CDR3: CASSSVLYGYTF. In DNA, the CDR3 is TGTGCCAGTAGTTCAGTTCTCTATGGCTACACCTTC.

This clone was seen a handful of times. For the CDR3, the DNA is TGTGCCAGCAGCTCGCCGGACAGGGCCCACGAGCAGTACTTC. Translation gives CASSSPDRAHEQYF. The gene calls are TRBV5-5 and TRBJ2-7; 8 nucleotides line up with TRBD1. V shed 3 bases, J shed 5 bases, and the junction held 7 bases outside the gene matches. The germline V gene encodes CDR1 SGHKS and CDR2 YYEKEE (reference sequence). The CDR3 sequence is 14 residues long.

The chain carries TRBV6-5 and TRBJ2-1; D is perhaps TRBD1 (6 bases). V lost 0 bases and J 6 bases, leaving 15 bases between the germline ends. CDR1 and CDR2 from the germline V gene are MNHEY and SVGAGI. The CDR3 has 16 amino acids. In DNA, the CDR3 is TGTGCCAGCAGTTACTCCCCGGGGTCAGGGGTCAATGAGCAGTTCTTC. Translating it yields CASSYSPGSGVNEQFF.

This chain connects TRBV5-1 to TRBJ1-2; a possible D gene is TRBD1 (6 bases). With 0 bases removed from V and 5 bases from J, the gap between germline ends came to 8 bases. Germline values: CDR1 SGHRS, CDR2 YFSETQ. The CDR3 runs 13 residues. CDR3 coding DNA: TGCGCCAGCAGCTTGGTACAGGGTTATGGCTACACCTTC. Translation gives CASSLVQGYGYTF.

This rearrangement joins TRBV19 to TRBJ2-7, with a weak D call TRBD2 (5 bases). The CDR3 covers 12 residues. Germline-derived CDR1 and CDR2 are LNHDA and SQIVND (reference sequence). The V end was cut by 3 bases, the J end by 5 bases, with 8 bases between. In DNA form, the CDR3 reads TGTGCCAGTAGTATCCCCGGGGACGAGCAGTACTTC. Protein: CASSIPGDEQYF. The full variable domain, completed using reference TRBV19 and TRBJ2-7, is DGGITQSPKYLFRKEGQNVTLSCEQNLNHDAMYWYRQDPGQGLRLIYYSQIVNDFQKGDIAEGYSVSREKKESFPLTVTSAQKNPTAFYLCASSIPGDEQYFGPGTRLTVT.

The count of this clone is one. This chain joins TRBV27 and TRBJ1-6; D remains ambiguous. Between the trimmed V and J ends, which lost 2 bases and 7 bases, there was a span of 6 bases. Per germline, CDR1 MNHEY and CDR2 SMNVEV (reference sequence). The CDR3 loop spans 13 amino acids. CDR3 sequence reads: CASSLRHNSPLHF. The CDR3, as DNA: TGTGCCAGCAGTTTACGTCACAATTCACCCCTCCACTTT.

V is TRBV6-5 and J is TRBJ2-4; tentative D call: TRBD1 (6 bases). V lost 8 bases and J 0 bases, leaving 11 bases between the germline ends. CDR3 length: 14 amino acids. The germline V gene has CDR1 MNHEY and CDR2 SVGAGI. CDR3 amino acids: CASGGVGAKNIQYF. The CDR3 nucleotides are TGTGCCAGCGGGGGCGTGGGAGCCAAAAACATTCAGTACTTC.

This chain uses TRBV21-1 with TRBJ1-2; TRBD1 is the table's D call, not checked against the DNA. TRBV21-1 is noted as a pseudogene. The CDR3 is made up of 14 amino acids. CDR3 sequence reads: CASSRGGTPDGYTF. DNA for the CDR3: TGTGCCAGCAGCAGAGGGGGCACTCCAGATGGCTACACCTTC.

The chain recombines TRBV18 with TRBJ2-1; 10 bases are a match to TRBD2. In germline, CDR1 is KGHSH, CDR2 LQKENI. This CDR3 has 16 residues. The ends lost 0 bases at V and 6 bases at J; junction bases unmatched: 5. The CDR3 DNA is TGTGCCAGCTCACCACCGAATAGCGGGGGGCTCAATGAGCAGTTCTTC. Translating it yields CASSPPNSGGLNEQFF. The full variable domain, its missing parts supplied by reference TRBV18 and TRBJ2-1, is NAGVMQNPRHLVRRRGQEARLRCSPMKGHSHVYWYRQLPEEGLKFMVYLQKENIIDESGMPKERFSAEFPKEGPSILRIQQVVRGDSAAYFCASSPPNSGGLNEQFFGPGTRLTVL.

The rearrangement links TRBV7-2 to TRBJ1-5; maybe TRBD1 (5 bases). The germline V gene encodes CDR1 SGHTA and CDR2 FQGNSA. Trimming shortened V by 5 bases and J by 11 bases, and 22 bases separated the two germline ends. The length of the CDR3 is 15 residues. CDR3 sequence: CASSPLSGRGRSQHF. DNA for the CDR3: TGTGCCAGCAGCCCCTTAAGTGGGAGGGGTAGGTCCCAGCATTTT.

This clone was seen once. V and J are TRBV3-1 (or the pseudogene TRBV3-2) and TRBJ2-1, with D perhaps being TRBD1 or TRBD2 (5 bases each). The CDR3 consists of 15 residues. Trimming left V 1 base short and J 5 bases short, with 12 bases between. The germline V gene encodes CDR1 LGHDT and CDR2 YNNKEL (reference sequence). The CDR3 nucleotides read TGTGCCAGCAGCCAAGGTTGGGACCAAAACAATGAGCAGTTCTTC. It encodes CASSQGWDQNNEQFF.

The DNA of the CDR3 is TGTGCCAGCGGCCTCCGGGGCACTGAAGCTTTCTTT. It yields the protein CASGLRGTEAFF. This chain joins TRBV2 and TRBJ1-1; no definite D call. The V and J ends lost 8 bases and 4 bases respectively, with 11 bases between them. The CDR3 consists of 12 residues. Germline V gene lookup returns CDR1 SNHLY and CDR2 FYNNEI. The full variable domain, completed using reference TRBV2 and TRBJ1-1, is EPEVTQTPSHQVTQMGQEVILRCVPISNHLYFYWYRQILGQKVEFLVSFYNNEISEKSEIFDDQFSVERPDGSNFTLKIRSTKLEDSAMYFCASGLRGTEAFFGQGTRLTVV.

This sequence joins TRBV10-1 and TRBJ1-1; D perhaps matches TRBD1 (5 bases). Germline CDR1 reads WNHNN; CDR2 reads SYGVQD (reference sequence). V gave up 4 bases and J gave up 4 bases, with 10 bases separating them. This CDR3 comprises 13 residues. The CDR3 DNA is TGCGCCAGCAGTGTCGGGGGAGGCACTGAAGCTTTCTTT. Translation: CASSVGGGTEAFF.

This clone came up once. This chain links TRBV28 with TRBJ2-7; the match to TRBD1 covers 7 bases. V trimming: 6 bases; J trimming: 2 bases; junction bases outside the gene matches: 7. Germline V lookup: CDR1 MDHEN, CDR2 SYDVKM. The CDR3 runs to 14 residues. This CDR3 reads CASRPDRVAYEQYF. The CDR3, as DNA: TGTGCCAGCAGACCCGACAGGGTCGCCTACGAGCAGTACTTC.

The gene calls are TRBV5-1 and TRBJ1-2; D remains unclear. The V gene's germline CDR1 is SGHRS and CDR2 YFSETQ. The CDR3 is made up of 13 amino acids. Trimming removed 3 bases from V and 5 bases from J, with 11 bases in between. Here the CDR3 DNA reads TGCGCCAGCAGCTCGGAGAGTTTTTATGGCTACACCTTC. This translates into CASSSESFYGYTF. The full variable domain, with the rest looked up from reference TRBV5-1 and TRBJ1-2, is KAGVTQTPRYLIKTRGQQVTLSCSPISGHRSVSWYQQTPGQGLQFLFEYFSETQRNKGNFPGRFSGRQFSNSRSEMNVSTLELGDSALYLCASSSESFYGYTFGSGTRLTVV.

In its sample, this clone was seen once. The chain uses TRBV3-1 (or the pseudogene TRBV3-2) and TRBJ1-1; D uncertain. Trimming cost V 1 base and J 8 bases, with 5 bases left between them. Per germline, CDR1 LGHDT and CDR2 YNNKEL (reference sequence). CDR3 length equals 11 residues. The CDR3 coding sequence is TGTGCCAGCAGCCAAGTAGGAGAAGCTTTCTTT. This encodes CASSQVGEAFF.

A single count supports this clone. The chain has TRBV27 and TRBJ1-2, with a possible D match to TRBD1 (6 bases). The CDR3 runs 13 residues. Germline CDR1 reads MNHEY; CDR2 reads SMNVEV (reference sequence). Trimming removed 6 bases from V and 3 bases from J, with 11 bases in between. CDR3 in amino acids: CASSPTGYYGYTF. DNA for the CDR3: TGTGCCAGCAGCCCCACAGGGTACTATGGCTACACCTTC.

This clone was picked up one time. The chain joins TRBV7-8 to TRBJ1-6; no reliable D call. The length of the CDR3 is 13 residues. Trimming took off 7 bases at V and 4 bases at J, with 8 bases between the two ends. Germline CDR1 and CDR2: SGHVS and FQNEAQ. CDR3 DNA: TGTGCCAGCACCCCGTTTTATAATTCACCCCTCCACTTT. This translates into CASTPFYNSPLHF.

The gene calls are TRBV6-1 and TRBJ2-4, with 9 bases fitting TRBD2. Germline V gene lookup returns CDR1 MNHNS and CDR2 SASEGT. The CDR3 loop spans 20 amino acids. The V and J ends lost 4 bases and 7 bases, in that order; junction bases with no gene match: 23. In DNA, the CDR3 is TGTGCCAGCAGTGTGGTAGCGGGGGCCTTAAGGACACGCTCACGGAACATTCAGTACTTC. Its translation: CASSVVAGALRTRSRNIQYF.

This rearrangement joins TRBV7-2 to TRBJ1-2, with TRBD1 matching over 10 bases. The CDR3 length is 15 residues. CDR1 SGHTA and CDR2 FQGNSA come from the germline V gene. V lost 5 bases, J lost 5 bases, and 8 bases stayed unmatched. This chain's CDR3 is CASSPGTGVGYGYTF. The CDR3, as DNA: TGTGCCAGCAGCCCCGGGACAGGGGTTGGGTATGGCTACACCTTC.

The chain carries TRBV6-5 and TRBJ1-1, with a tentative D call TRBD1 (5 bases). Germline V gene sequence: CDR1 MNHEY, CDR2 SVGAGI. The ends were cut back, 7 bases at V and 1 base at J, with 16 bases in the middle. The CDR3 totals 15 residues. CDR3 DNA sequence: TGTGCCAGCACCGGCAGGGAAATTGGGAACACTGAAGCTTTCTTT. Translating gives CASTGREIGNTEAFF.

This sequence joins TRBV5-1 and TRBJ2-1; D is undetermined. The CDR3 has 14 residues. Germline V CDR1 and CDR2: SGHRS, YFSETQ. V lost 4 bases to trimming and J lost 5 bases, with 13 bases between them. The CDR3: CASSVGSADNEQFF. The CDR3 DNA is TGCGCCAGCAGCGTGGGGTCTGCGGACAATGAGCAGTTCTTC.

The chain has TRBV7-2 and TRBJ2-7; tentatively, D is TRBD1 (5 bases). The CDR3 runs to 14 residues. Germline V lookup: CDR1 SGHTA, CDR2 FQGNSA. The V end lost 4 bases, the J end lost 2 bases, and 12 bases lay between the germline ends. CDR3 bases: TGTGCCAGCAGCTCGTTGGACATAACCTACGAGCAGTACTTC. Translated: CASSSLDITYEQYF. Together with reference TRBV7-2 and TRBJ2-7, the CDR3 gives the full variable domain: GAGVSQSPSNKVTEKGKDVELRCDPISGHTALYWYRQSLGQGLEFLIYFQGNSAPDKSGLPSDRFSAERTGGSVSTLTIQRTQQEDSAVYLCASSSLDITYEQYFGPGTRLTVT.

The chain couples TRBV6-6 to TRBJ2-3; D unresolved. The CDR3 loop spans 11 amino acids. Germline V CDR1 and CDR2: MNHNY, SVGAGI (reference sequence). The ends were cut back, 3 bases at V and 7 bases at J, with 5 bases in the middle. This chain's CDR3 is CASSYSYTQYF. As DNA, the CDR3 is TGTGCCAGCAGTTATTCTTATACGCAGTATTTT.